The T cell receptor (beta chain) under discussion was sequenced for a study of shared clonotypes between healthy human individuals. Worth noting for this clone: The antigen remains unidentified. Additional DNA sequences in this sample encode the identical CDR3.

General observations from the study: Naive subsets generally had larger estimated richness than memory subsets. Compared with clonotypes that all four donors shared, non-shared clonotypes had lower generation probabilities.

Some clones are missing from TCRdb's copy, which holds only in-frame ones; the method was immunoSEQ multiplex PCR. The sample consists of 330,000 or so clones, less than 75% of them appearing once. Germline CDR1 and CDR2: SGHNT and YYREEE (reference sequence). The CDR3 extends over 16 amino acids. With V trimmed by 2 bases and J by 1 base, 5 bases remained unmatched. The sample comprised memory CD4+ T cells sorted from blood. Subset denoted: CD45RA-negative fraction. This receptor was identified in a man younger than 40 in good health. The genes are TRBV5-4 and TRBJ2-7; TRBD2 aligns across 11 bases. CDR3 protein: CASSLLAGGQSYEQYF. CDR3 in DNA: TGTGCCAGCAGCTTATTAGCGGGAGGGCAATCCTACGAGCAGTACTTC.